These 14 T cell receptor beta chains share one sample of origin, sequenced in a study of OX40 agonist ivuxolimab in advanced cancers. The assay was immunoSEQ multiplex PCR, and TCRdb's table has in-frame clones only and misses some. The sample has fewer than 90,000 clones, about 90% seen once; the top ten hold 1.5% to 2%. Sequencing was performed on CD4+ or CD8+ T cells sorted from blood, taken in a trial of the OX40 agonist ivuxolimab. These receptor sequences come from an adult with an advanced solid tumor such as melanoma, head and neck, liver or kidney cancer.

This clone was recorded once. The gene calls are TRBV25-1 and TRBJ2-5, with TRBD2 as a possible D gene (6 bases). The CDR3 runs 12 residues. CDR1 is MGHDK and CDR2 is SYGVNS in the germline V gene. Deletions cut 6 bases from V and 4 bases from J, with 9 bases between. In DNA, the CDR3 is TGTGCCAGCAGCACCGGGGGAGAGACCCAGTACTTC. This encodes CASSTGGETQYF. Full variable domain (remainder filled in from reference TRBV25-1 and TRBJ2-5): EADIYQTPRYLVIGTGKKITLECSQTMGHDKMYWYQQDPGMELHLIHYSYGVNSTEKGDLSSESTVSRIRTEHFPLTLESARPSHTSQYLCASSTGGETQYFGPGTRLLVL.

In nucleotides, the CDR3 is TGCAGCGTTGATCGGGCCAGCGGGAGGGCCGGAGAGACCCAGTACTTC. Residues: CSVDRASGRAGETQYF. The chain has TRBV29-1 and TRBJ2-5; 10 bases map to TRBD2. J lost 4 bases, V lost 3 bases, and 11 bases had no gene match. This CDR3 has 16 amino acids. Germline lookup yields CDR1 SQVTM and CDR2 ANQGSEA.

V is TRBV28 and J is TRBJ1-1; no clear D gene. Trimming cost V 2 bases and J 3 bases, with 4 bases left between them. CDR3 length equals 12 residues. CDR1 and CDR2 from the germline V gene are MDHEN and SYDVKM. The CDR3 sequence is CASSLAYTEAFF. The CDR3 DNA follows: TGTGCCAGCAGTTTAGCGTACACTGAAGCTTTCTTT.

The chain joins TRBV7-2 to TRBJ2-3; TRBD2 aligns across 7 bases. The ends lost 4 bases at V and 3 bases at J; junction bases unmatched: 10. This CDR3 has 16 residues. Germline loops: CDR1 SGHTA, CDR2 FQGNSA. CDR3 nucleotide sequence: TGTGCCAGCAGCTCCCTAGCGGTATTGGGGACAGATACGCAGTATTTT. This encodes CASSSLAVLGTDTQYF.

The V gene is TRBV7-8, the J gene TRBJ1-3, with D possibly TRBD1 on 6 matching bases. The CDR3 totals 15 residues. Trimming took off 4 bases at V and 7 bases at J, with 17 bases between the two ends. Germline values: CDR1 SGHVS, CDR2 FQNEAQ. The CDR3 loop is CASSSLQGRGNTIYF. In DNA, the CDR3 is TGTGCCAGCAGCTCACTACAGGGAAGAGGGAACACCATATATTTT.

The V and J genes are TRBV10-3 and TRBJ2-1; D gene ambiguous. CDR1 and CDR2 from the germline V gene are ENHRY and SYGVKD. CDR3 length equals 14 residues. Deletions cut 0 bases from V and 4 bases from J, with 7 bases between. The CDR3 DNA sequence: TGTGCCATCAGTGAGTCCTTGATTTACAATGAGCAGTTCTTC. It translates to CAISESLIYNEQFF.

V is TRBV28 and J is TRBJ2-7, with 9 bases fitting TRBD1. The CDR3 is made up of 13 amino acids. Losses at the gene ends were 6 bases for V and 6 bases for J; bases not matched to a gene: 6. CDR1 and CDR2 from the germline V gene are MDHEN and SYDVKM. CDR3 DNA: TGTGCCAGCAGCCGGGACAGGGTTGGCGAGCAGTACTTC. Translated, it gives CASSRDRVGEQYF.

This rearrangement joins TRBV2 to TRBJ2-5; D assignment may be TRBD1 or TRBD2 (6 bases each). V was cut by 8 bases and J by 1 base, with 11 bases left in between. CDR3 length: 13 residues. CDR1 is SNHLY and CDR2 is FYNNEI in the germline V gene. The CDR3 DNA reads TGTGCCAGCCACCGGGGGCTCCAAGAGACCCAGTACTTC. Protein sequence: CASHRGLQETQYF. Looking up the rest from reference TRBV2 and TRBJ2-5 gives the full variable domain: EPEVTQTPSHQVTQMGQEVILRCVPISNHLYFYWYRQILGQKVEFLVSFYNNEISEKSEIFDDQFSVERPDGSNFTLKIRSTKLEDSAMYFCASHRGLQETQYFGPGTRLLVL.

This clone was seen only once. The chain recombines TRBV14 with TRBJ2-5; D assignment may be TRBD1 or TRBD2 (5 bases each). CDR3 length equals 15 residues. The V end was cut by 4 bases, the J end by 5 bases, with 17 bases between. Germline values: CDR1 SGHDN, CDR2 FVKESK. The DNA of the CDR3 is TGTGCCAGCAGCCCTGTTGGACAAGCGGTGGAGACCCAGTACTTC. Its protein is CASSPVGQAVETQYF.

The V call is TRBV5-5, the J call TRBJ1-1; tentatively, D is TRBD1 (5 bases). This CDR3 has 14 residues. Trimming took 0 bases from V and 0 from J, leaving 6 bases between them. CDR1 is SGHKS and CDR2 is YYEKEE in the germline V gene (reference sequence). CDR3: CASSLDRLNTEAFF. The CDR3 DNA reads as TGTGCCAGCAGCTTGGACAGGTTGAACACTGAAGCTTTCTTT.

The CDR3 region is CASSSGLAGPTGELFF. CDR3 DNA sequence: TGTGCCAGTAGTTCCGGACTAGCGGGACCCACCGGGGAGCTGTTTTTT. The chain links TRBV19 to TRBJ2-2, with TRBD2 matching 12 bases. CDR1 and CDR2 from the germline V gene are LNHDA and SQIVND (reference sequence). CDR3 length: 16 residues. V gave up 5 bases and J gave up 4 bases; unmatched junction bases: 5.

The CDR3 region is CAWAGLVTDTQYF. In DNA form, the CDR3 reads TGTGCCTGGGCAGGACTGGTGACAGATACGCAGTATTTT. The chain uses TRBV30 and TRBJ2-3, with D perhaps matching TRBD2 (5 bases). Per the germline V gene, CDR1 is GTSNPN and CDR2 is SVGIG (reference sequence). The CDR3 loop spans 13 amino acids. V lost 5 bases to trimming and J lost 3 bases, with 12 bases between them.

This rearrangement joins TRBV28 to TRBJ2-5, with TRBD1 matching over 8 bases. The CDR3 spans 15 residues. Germline CDR1 is MDHEN and CDR2 is SYDVKM. V shed 5 bases, J shed 5 bases, and the junction held 10 bases outside the gene matches. The CDR3 nucleotides read TGTGCCAGCAGTCAGGGGGCGCTCGGGCGGGAGACCCAGTACTTC. This gives the protein CASSQGALGRETQYF.

The rearrangement uses TRBV29-1 and TRBJ2-1, with 7 bases that match TRBD1. The CDR3 has 14 amino acids. The V and J ends lost 6 bases and 6 bases, in that order; junction bases with no gene match: 11. The germline CDR1 and CDR2 sequences are SQVTM and ANQGSEA. This chain's CDR3 is CSVLTGSLLNEQFF. The DNA for the CDR3 is TGCAGCGTGTTGACAGGGAGTTTGCTCAATGAGCAGTTCTTC.